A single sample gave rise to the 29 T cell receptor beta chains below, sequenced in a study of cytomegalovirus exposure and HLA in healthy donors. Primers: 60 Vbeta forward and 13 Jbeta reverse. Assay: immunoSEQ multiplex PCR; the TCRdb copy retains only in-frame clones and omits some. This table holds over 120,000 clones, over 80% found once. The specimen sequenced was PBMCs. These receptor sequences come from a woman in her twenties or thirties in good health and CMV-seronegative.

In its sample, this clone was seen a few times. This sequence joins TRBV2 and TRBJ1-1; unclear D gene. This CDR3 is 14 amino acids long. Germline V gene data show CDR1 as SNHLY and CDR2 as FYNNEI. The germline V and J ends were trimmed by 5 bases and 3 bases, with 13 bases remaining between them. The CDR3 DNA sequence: TGTGCCAGCAGTTTCCTCCAAGGAGACACTGAAGCTTTCTTT. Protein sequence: CASSFLQGDTEAFF.

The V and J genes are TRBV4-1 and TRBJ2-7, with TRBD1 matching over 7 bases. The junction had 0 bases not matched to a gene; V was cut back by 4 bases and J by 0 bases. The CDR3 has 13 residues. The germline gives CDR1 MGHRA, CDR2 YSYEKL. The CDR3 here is CASSRDSSYEQYF. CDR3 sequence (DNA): TGCGCCAGCAGCCGGGACAGCTCCTACGAGCAGTACTTC.

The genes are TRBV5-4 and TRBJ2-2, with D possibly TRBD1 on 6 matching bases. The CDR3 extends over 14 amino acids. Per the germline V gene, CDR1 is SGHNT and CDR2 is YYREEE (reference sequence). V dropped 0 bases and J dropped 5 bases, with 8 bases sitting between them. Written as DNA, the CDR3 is TGTGCCAGCAGCTTGGACAGGGCGACCGGGGAGCTGTTTTTT. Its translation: CASSLDRATGELFF.

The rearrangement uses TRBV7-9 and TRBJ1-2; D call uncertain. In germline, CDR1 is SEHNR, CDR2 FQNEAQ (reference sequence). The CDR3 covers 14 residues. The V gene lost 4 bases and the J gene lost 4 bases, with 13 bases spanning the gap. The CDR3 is CASSSDLTPYGYTF. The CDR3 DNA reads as TGTGCCAGCAGCTCGGACTTAACGCCCTATGGCTACACCTTC.

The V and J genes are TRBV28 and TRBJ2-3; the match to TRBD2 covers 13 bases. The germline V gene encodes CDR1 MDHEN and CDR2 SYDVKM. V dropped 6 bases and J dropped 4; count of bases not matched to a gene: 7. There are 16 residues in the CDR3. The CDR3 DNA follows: TGTGCCAGCAGAGGAGGACTAGCGGGAGTCCCAGATACGCAGTATTTT. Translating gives CASRGGLAGVPDTQYF.

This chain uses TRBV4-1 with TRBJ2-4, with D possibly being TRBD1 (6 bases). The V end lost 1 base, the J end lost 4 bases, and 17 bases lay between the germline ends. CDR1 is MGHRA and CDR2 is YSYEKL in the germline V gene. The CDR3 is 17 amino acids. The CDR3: CASSQGRTVGRKNIQYF. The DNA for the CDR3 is TGCGCCAGCAGCCAAGGCCGGACAGTGGGCCGAAAAAACATTCAGTACTTC.

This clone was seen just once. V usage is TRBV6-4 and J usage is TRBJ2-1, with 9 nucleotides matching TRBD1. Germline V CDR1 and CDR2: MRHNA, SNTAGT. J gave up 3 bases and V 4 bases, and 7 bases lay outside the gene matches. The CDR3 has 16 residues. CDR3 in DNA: TGTGCCAGCAGTGTAACCGGGACAGGGCTCTACAATGAGCAGTTCTTC. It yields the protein CASSVTGTGLYNEQFF.

CDR3 region: CASSATANTEAFF. The CDR3 DNA is TGTGCCAGCAGCGCTACAGCGAACACTGAAGCTTTCTTT. The chain carries TRBV7-9 and TRBJ1-1, with D hard to call. CDR1 is SEHNR, CDR2 FQNEAQ, per germline (reference sequence). The ends were cut back, 5 bases at V and 1 base at J, with 8 bases in the middle. The CDR3 covers 13 residues.

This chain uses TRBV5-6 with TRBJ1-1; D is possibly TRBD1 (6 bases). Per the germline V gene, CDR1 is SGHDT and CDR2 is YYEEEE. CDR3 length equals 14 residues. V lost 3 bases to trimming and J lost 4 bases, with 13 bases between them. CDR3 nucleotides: TGTGCCAGCAGCTGGGGGACACCATTCACTGAAGCTTTCTTT. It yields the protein CASSWGTPFTEAFF.

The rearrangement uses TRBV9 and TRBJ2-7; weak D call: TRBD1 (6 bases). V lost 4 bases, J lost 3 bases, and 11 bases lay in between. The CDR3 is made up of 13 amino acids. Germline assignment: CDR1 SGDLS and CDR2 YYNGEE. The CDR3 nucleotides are TGTGCCAGCAGCTCCCAGGACAGCTACGAGCAGTACTTC. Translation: CASSSQDSYEQYF.

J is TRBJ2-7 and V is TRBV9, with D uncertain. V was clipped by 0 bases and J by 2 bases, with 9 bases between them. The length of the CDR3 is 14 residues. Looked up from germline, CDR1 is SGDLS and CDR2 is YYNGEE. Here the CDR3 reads CASSVGAGTYEQYF. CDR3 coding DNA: TGTGCCAGCAGCGTAGGGGCCGGAACCTACGAGCAGTACTTC.

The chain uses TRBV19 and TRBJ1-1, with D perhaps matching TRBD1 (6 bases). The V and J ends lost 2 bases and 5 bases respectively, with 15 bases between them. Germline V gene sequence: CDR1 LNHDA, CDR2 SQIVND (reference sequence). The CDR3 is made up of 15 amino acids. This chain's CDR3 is CASSILGGARTEAFF. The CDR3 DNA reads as TGTGCCAGTAGTATATTGGGGGGGGCGCGGACTGAAGCTTTCTTT.

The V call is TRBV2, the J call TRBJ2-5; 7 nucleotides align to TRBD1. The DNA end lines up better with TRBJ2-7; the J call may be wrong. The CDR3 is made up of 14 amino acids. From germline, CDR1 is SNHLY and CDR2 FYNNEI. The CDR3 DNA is TGTGCCAGCAGTCTTCAGGACGCAGGGGGCGAGCAGTACTTC. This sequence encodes CASSLQDAGGEQYF.

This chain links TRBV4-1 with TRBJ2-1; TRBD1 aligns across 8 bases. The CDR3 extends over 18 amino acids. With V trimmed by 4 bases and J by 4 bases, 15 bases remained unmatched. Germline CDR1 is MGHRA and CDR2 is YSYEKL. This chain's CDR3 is CASSRQYPGTGAYNEQFF. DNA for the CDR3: TGCGCCAGCAGCCGCCAATATCCCGGGACAGGAGCATACAATGAGCAGTTCTTC.

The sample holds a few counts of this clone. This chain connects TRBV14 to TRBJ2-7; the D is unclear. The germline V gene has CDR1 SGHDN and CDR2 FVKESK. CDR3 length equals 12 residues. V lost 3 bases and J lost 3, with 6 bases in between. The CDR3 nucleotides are TGTGCCAGCAGCCATTCTATCTACGAGCAGTACTTC. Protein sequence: CASSHSIYEQYF.

The CDR3 nucleotides read TGTGCCAGCAGCTTATGGGGGGGAGGTCTCGAGCAGTACTTC. Its protein product is CASSLWGGGLEQYF. This sequence joins TRBV7-2 and TRBJ2-7; 7 bases align to TRBD2. V lost 2 bases and J lost 6; bases outside the gene matches: 7. Germline CDR1 reads SGHTA; CDR2 reads FQGNSA. This CDR3 region has 14 residues.

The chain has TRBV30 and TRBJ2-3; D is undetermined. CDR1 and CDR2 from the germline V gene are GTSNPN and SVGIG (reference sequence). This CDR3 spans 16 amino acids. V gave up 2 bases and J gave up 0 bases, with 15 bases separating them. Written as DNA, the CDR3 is TGTGCCTGGAGTCGAGAGGTCCTCGCTAGCACAGATACGCAGTATTTT. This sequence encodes CAWSREVLASTDTQYF.

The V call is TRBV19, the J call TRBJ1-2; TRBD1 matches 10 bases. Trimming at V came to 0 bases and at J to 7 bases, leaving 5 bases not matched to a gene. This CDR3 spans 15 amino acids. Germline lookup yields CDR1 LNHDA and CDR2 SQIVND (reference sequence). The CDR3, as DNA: TGTGCCAGTAGTATAGAAACAGACAGGGGGCGTGGCTACACCTTC. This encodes CASSIETDRGRGYTF.

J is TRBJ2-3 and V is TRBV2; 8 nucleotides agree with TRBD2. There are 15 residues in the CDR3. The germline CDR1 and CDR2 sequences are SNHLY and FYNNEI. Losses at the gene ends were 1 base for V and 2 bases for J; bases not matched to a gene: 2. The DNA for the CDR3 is TGTGCCAGCAGTGAAGGGCGGGAGGTCACAGATACGCAGTATTTT. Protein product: CASSEGREVTDTQYF. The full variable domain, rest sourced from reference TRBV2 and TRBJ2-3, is EPEVTQTPSHQVTQMGQEVILRCVPISNHLYFYWYRQILGQKVEFLVSFYNNEISEKSEIFDDQFSVERPDGSNFTLKIRSTKLEDSAMYFCASSEGREVTDTQYFGPGTRLTVL.

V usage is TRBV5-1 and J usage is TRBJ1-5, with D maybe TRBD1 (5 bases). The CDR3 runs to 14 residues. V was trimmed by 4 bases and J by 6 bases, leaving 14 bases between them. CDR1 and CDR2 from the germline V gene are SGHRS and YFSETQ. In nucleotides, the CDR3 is TGCGCCAGCAGCCGGGGGGTCGGTGGTCAGCCCCAGCATTTT. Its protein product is CASSRGVGGQPQHF.

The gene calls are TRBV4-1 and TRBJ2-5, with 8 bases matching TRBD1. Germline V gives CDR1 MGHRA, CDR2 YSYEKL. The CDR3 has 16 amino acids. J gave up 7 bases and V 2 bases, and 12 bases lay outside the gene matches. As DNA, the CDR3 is TGCGCCAGCAGCCAACACTCCGGGACAGGCCTGTGGACCCAGTACTTC. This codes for CASSQHSGTGLWTQYF.

The CDR3 nucleotides are TGTGCCTGGAGTGAAAGAGCGGCCAGGGGGACCCAGTACTTC. It is translated as CAWSERAARGTQYF. The genes are TRBV30 and TRBJ2-5; TRBD1 is a possible D gene (6 bases). The CDR3 sequence is 14 residues long. Germline V CDR1 and CDR2: GTSNPN, SVGIG (reference sequence). The germline V and J ends were trimmed by 1 base and 7 bases, with 16 bases remaining between them.

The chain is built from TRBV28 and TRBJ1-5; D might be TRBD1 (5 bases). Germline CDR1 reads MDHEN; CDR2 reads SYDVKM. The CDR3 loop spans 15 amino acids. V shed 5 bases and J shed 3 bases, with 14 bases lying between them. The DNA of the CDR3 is TGTGCCAGCAGTCCCCGTCAGGGCTACAATCAGCCCCAGCATTTT. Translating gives CASSPRQGYNQPQHF.

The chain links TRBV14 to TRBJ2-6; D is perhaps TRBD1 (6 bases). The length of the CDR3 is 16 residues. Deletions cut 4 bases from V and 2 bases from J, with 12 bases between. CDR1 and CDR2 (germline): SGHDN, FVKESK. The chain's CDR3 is CASSPTGRPGANVLTF. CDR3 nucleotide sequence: TGTGCCAGCAGCCCTACAGGGCGACCTGGGGCCAACGTCCTGACTTTC.

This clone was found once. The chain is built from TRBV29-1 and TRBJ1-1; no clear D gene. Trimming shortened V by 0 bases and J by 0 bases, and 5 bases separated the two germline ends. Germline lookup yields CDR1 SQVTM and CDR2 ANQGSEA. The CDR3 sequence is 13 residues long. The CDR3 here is CSVEESLNTEAFF. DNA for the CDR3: TGCAGCGTTGAAGAGAGTTTGAACACTGAAGCTTTCTTT. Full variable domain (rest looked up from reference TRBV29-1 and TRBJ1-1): SAVISQKPSRDICQRGTSLTIQCQVDSQVTMMFWYRQQPGQSLTLIATANQGSEATYESGFVIDKFPISRPNLTFSTLTVSNMSPEDSSIYLCSVEESLNTEAFFGQGTRLTVV.

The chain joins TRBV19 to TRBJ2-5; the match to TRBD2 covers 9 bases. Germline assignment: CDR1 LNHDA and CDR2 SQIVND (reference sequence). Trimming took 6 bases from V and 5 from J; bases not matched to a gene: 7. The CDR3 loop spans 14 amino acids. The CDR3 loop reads CASSPGTSLETQYF. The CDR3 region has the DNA TGTGCCAGTAGCCCCGGGACTAGCTTGGAGACCCAGTACTTC.

DNA of the CDR3: TGTGCCATCAAGAAGACTAGCGGGGTCTCCTACGAGCAGTACTTC. Amino acid sequence: CAIKKTSGVSYEQYF. This chain uses TRBV10-3 with TRBJ2-7; 11 bases line up with TRBD2. V shed 7 bases, J shed 0 bases, and the junction held 5 bases outside the gene matches. Germline V gene data show CDR1 as ENHRY and CDR2 as SYGVKD. The CDR3 totals 15 residues.

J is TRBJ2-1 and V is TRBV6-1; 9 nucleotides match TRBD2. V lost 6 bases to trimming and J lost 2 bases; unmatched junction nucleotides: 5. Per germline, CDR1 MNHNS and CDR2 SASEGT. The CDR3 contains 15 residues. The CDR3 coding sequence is TGTGCCAGCAGCGTGACTAGCGGACCCTACAATGAGCAGTTCTTC. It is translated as CASSVTSGPYNEQFF.

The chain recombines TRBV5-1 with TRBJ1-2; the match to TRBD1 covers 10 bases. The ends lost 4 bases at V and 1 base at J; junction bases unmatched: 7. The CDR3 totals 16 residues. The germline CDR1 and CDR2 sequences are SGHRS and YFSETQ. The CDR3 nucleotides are TGCGCCAGCAGCCCCAAGGACAGGGGGGGTAACTATGGCTACACCTTC. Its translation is CASSPKDRGGNYGYTF.